Each of the 9 T cell receptor beta chains below was sequenced from the same sample in a study of cytomegalovirus exposure and HLA in healthy donors. Primers for the PCR totalled 60 Vbeta and 13 Jbeta. The table came from immunoSEQ multiplex PCR; TCRdb's copy has only in-frame clones and leaves some out. The table includes fewer than 120,000 clones, about four fifths detected once. The sequencing input was PBMCs. The receptors stem from a woman aged 60-75 years in good health and CMV-seropositive.

This clone was seen just once. The chain employs TRBV29-1 and TRBJ2-2; 8 bases fit TRBD1. The CDR3 is 14 residues long. Germline V gene lookup returns CDR1 SQVTM and CDR2 ANQGSEA. V was pared by 6 bases and J by 1 base, with 4 bases of the junction left unmatched. The CDR3 loop reads CSVTRGLNTGELFF. CDR3 DNA sequence: TGCAGCGTCACCAGGGGGCTGAACACCGGGGAGCTGTTTTTT.

V is TRBV9 and J is TRBJ2-5; D is possibly TRBD1 (5 bases). The V gene's germline CDR1 is SGDLS and CDR2 YYNGEE. V dropped 0 bases and J dropped 9 bases, with 12 bases sitting between them. The CDR3 spans 13 residues. The CDR3 region is CASSVEAGSAQYF. CDR3 coding DNA: TGTGCCAGCAGCGTAGAGGCAGGGTCAGCCCAGTACTTC.

V gene TRBV7-9 combines with J gene TRBJ1-5, with 8 bases matching TRBD1. Germline V gene sequence: CDR1 SEHNR, CDR2 FQNEAQ (reference sequence). After removal of 1 base from V and 10 bases from J, the junction contained 9 bases not matched to a gene. This CDR3 region has 15 residues. This CDR3 is CASSLGVGQGGPQHF. The CDR3 bases are TGTGCCAGCAGCTTAGGGGTAGGACAGGGAGGACCCCAGCATTTT.

This rearrangement joins TRBV11-2 to TRBJ1-4, with D uncertain. Germline V CDR1 and CDR2: SGHAT, FQNNGV. The CDR3 has 16 residues. V was pared by 0 bases and J by 4 bases, with 12 bases between. This CDR3 is CASSLEVDFYNEKLFF. The CDR3 coding sequence is TGTGCCAGCAGCTTAGAGGTCGACTTTTATAATGAAAAACTGTTTTTT.

The J gene is TRBJ2-2, the V gene TRBV5-1, with 11 bases identical to TRBD1. CDR3 size: 19 residues. V lost 4 bases, J lost 7 bases, and 18 bases stayed unmatched. The germline V gene encodes CDR1 SGHRS and CDR2 YFSETQ. The CDR3 region has the DNA TGCGCCAGCAGCCTATTCCCTAACACCGGGACAGGGGGGGTCGGGGAGCTGTTTTTT. This encodes CASSLFPNTGTGGVGELFF.

The chain employs TRBV27 and TRBJ2-1; no clear D gene. V was cut by 5 bases and J by 0 bases, with 17 bases left in between. CDR3 length equals 17 residues. The germline V gene encodes CDR1 MNHEY and CDR2 SMNVEV (reference sequence). The DNA of the CDR3 is TGTGCCAGCAGTCCTATCTTCGGTGATAGCTCCTACAATGAGCAGTTCTTC. It yields the protein CASSPIFGDSSYNEQFF.

This clone came up once. The chain carries TRBV4-2 and TRBJ1-5; weak D call: TRBD1 (5 bases). Per the germline V gene, CDR1 is LGHNA and CDR2 is YNFKEQ. CDR3 size: 16 residues. The V end lost 1 base, the J end lost 1 base, and 11 bases lay between the germline ends. Written as DNA, the CDR3 is TGTGCCAGCAGCCAAGTCAGGGCGCGGAGCAATCAGCCCCAGCATTTT. Translated, it gives CASSQVRARSNQPQHF.

The chain employs TRBV6-6 and TRBJ1-1, with D possibly matching TRBD1 (5 bases). Germline CDR1 and CDR2: MNHNY and SVGAGI (reference sequence). The CDR3 is 12 residues long. V was trimmed by 10 bases and J by 1 base, leaving 10 bases between them. The CDR3 sequence is CATRQTNTEAFF. The CDR3 bases are TGTGCCACCAGACAGACGAACACTGAAGCTTTCTTT.

A note on this clone: At one end the junction does not follow the germline gene, possibly because of a read error. The rearrangement uses TRBV28 and TRBJ2-7, with 10 bases that match TRBD1. The CDR3 contains 11 residues. Germline CDR1 MDHEN, CDR2 SYDVKM. DNA of the CDR3: TGTGCCTGCAGTCTGGGACAGGGGAGGTACTTC. The encoded protein is CACSLGQGRYF. The variable domain in full, with the rest retrieved from reference TRBV28 and TRBJ2-7, is DVKVTQSSRYLVKRTGEKVFLECVQDMDHENMFWYRQDPGLGLRLIYFSYDVKMKEKGDIPEGYSVSREKKERFSLILESASTNQTSMYLCACSLGQGRYFGPGTRLTVT.